Following are 28 T cell receptor beta chains from one sample sequenced in a study of T cells after somatic rescue of genetic block. The protocol was immunoSEQ multiplex PCR, while the TCRdb copy is restricted to in-frame clones and leaves out a portion. Of 110,000 or so clones detected, approximately 90% appear once; the ten largest clones hold 1.4%. The sequenced material came from peripheral blood mononuclear cells (PBMCs). These receptors originate from a woman younger than 30.

This chain connects TRBV10-3 to TRBJ2-7; perhaps TRBD1 as D (6 bases). With 3 bases removed from V and 7 bases from J, the gap between germline ends came to 22 bases. CDR3 length: 16 residues. Germline V lookup: CDR1 ENHRY, CDR2 SYGVKD. The DNA for the CDR3 is TGTGCCATCAGTGAAGGGGAACAGGGCAAAAAAAGGGAGCAGTACTTC. Its translation is CAISEGEQGKKREQYF.

The rearrangement links TRBV10-3 to TRBJ1-1; TRBD1 matches 8 bases. Germline V gene data show CDR1 as ENHRY and CDR2 as SYGVKD. V lost 8 bases and J lost 0; bases outside the gene matches: 5. This CDR3 has 14 residues. The chain's CDR3 is CAIGAGGMNTEAFF. In nucleotides, the CDR3 is TGTGCCATCGGGGCAGGGGGCATGAACACTGAAGCTTTCTTT.

The chain carries TRBV7-9 and TRBJ1-2; 9 nucleotides line up with TRBD1. Losses at the gene ends were 5 bases for V and 2 bases for J; bases not matched to a gene: 6. The CDR3 spans 15 residues. CDR1 and CDR2 from the germline V gene are SEHNR and FQNEAQ (reference sequence). The CDR3 is CASSPWTGANYGYTF. CDR3 DNA: TGTGCCAGCAGCCCTTGGACAGGGGCCAACTATGGCTACACCTTC.

The chain is built from TRBV27 and TRBJ1-1; D remains ambiguous. CDR1 is MNHEY, CDR2 SMNVEV, per germline (reference sequence). Trimming removed 6 bases at V and 2 bases at J, with 7 bases between. This CDR3 contains 12 residues. The CDR3 protein is CASSDFNTEAFF. In nucleotides, the CDR3 is TGTGCCAGCAGCGATTTTAACACTGAAGCTTTCTTT.

The chain has TRBV7-2 and TRBJ1-6, with TRBD1 identical over 7 bases. Trimming cost V 4 bases and J 10 bases; bases outside gene matches: 13. This CDR3 has 16 amino acids. Germline V CDR1 and CDR2: SGHTA, FQGNSA. The CDR3 coding sequence is TGTGCCAGCAGCTCTCAGCCGAGACAGGGATCCTCACCCCTCCACTTT. This sequence encodes CASSSQPRQGSSPLHF.

The gene calls are TRBV6-5 and TRBJ2-3, with unresolved D. The V and J ends lost 6 bases and 5 bases respectively, with 15 bases between them. CDR1 is MNHEY, CDR2 SVGAGI, per germline. The CDR3 spans 14 residues. The CDR3 nucleotides read TGTGCCAGCAGCCCTAGATGGTCGGGAGATACGCAGTATTTT. As protein: CASSPRWSGDTQYF.

The chain joins TRBV6-5 to TRBJ2-7; tentative D call: TRBD2 (7 bases). Germline loops: CDR1 MNHEY, CDR2 SVGAGI. Trimming left V 2 bases short and J 3 bases short, with 14 bases between. The CDR3 is made up of 15 amino acids. This CDR3 reads CASSYVAGAYYEQYF. CDR3 sequence (DNA): TGTGCCAGCAGTTACGTGGCGGGGGCATACTACGAGCAGTACTTC.

This chain uses TRBV5-8 with TRBJ1-5, with D possibly being TRBD1 (6 bases). Germline V lookup: CDR1 SGHTS, CDR2 YDEGEE. The CDR3 runs to 14 residues. V lost 0 bases to trimming and J lost 3 bases, with 7 bases between them. CDR3 bases: TGTGCCAGCAGCTTGGGACAGGCCAATCAGCCCCAGCATTTT. It translates to CASSLGQANQPQHF.

The chain combines TRBV14 with TRBJ2-3; TRBD2 might be the D (5 bases). This CDR3 contains 18 residues. Germline V gene lookup returns CDR1 SGHDN and CDR2 FVKESK. Trimming removed 0 bases from V and 5 bases from J, with 21 bases in between. In nucleotides, the CDR3 is TGTGCCAGCAGCCAAGATTGGGCCGGACTCAGAGGTGGAGATACGCAGTATTTT. Protein: CASSQDWAGLRGGDTQYF.

V usage is TRBV19 and J usage is TRBJ2-5; no reliable D call. The CDR3 length is 12 residues. The germline gives CDR1 LNHDA, CDR2 SQIVND (reference sequence). Trimming took 3 bases from V and 1 from J, leaving 3 bases between them. The CDR3 sequence: CASSIVQETQYF. CDR3 bases: TGTGCCAGTAGTATTGTCCAAGAGACCCAGTACTTC.

CDR3: CASMDYEQYF. CDR3 nucleotide sequence: TGTGCCAGCATGGATTACGAGCAGTACTTC. The rearrangement uses TRBV28 and TRBJ2-7; D gene unclear. Germline assignment: CDR1 MDHEN and CDR2 SYDVKM. The length of the CDR3 is 10 residues. The ends were cut back, 7 bases at V and 4 bases at J, with 5 bases in the middle.

The V call is TRBV7-9, the J call TRBJ2-3; D is possibly TRBD1 or TRBD2 (6 bases each). Germline V gene data show CDR1 as SEHNR and CDR2 as FQNEAQ (reference sequence). Deletions cut 2 bases from V and 5 bases from J, with 11 bases between. This CDR3 spans 14 amino acids. The CDR3 DNA follows: TGTGCCAGCAGCTTACGAGGGGGGTTAGATACGCAGTATTTT. This codes for CASSLRGGLDTQYF.

The gene calls are TRBV19 and TRBJ1-5; D is perhaps TRBD1 (5 bases). V was trimmed by 2 bases and J by 6 bases, leaving 14 bases between them. This CDR3 spans 15 amino acids. Per the germline V gene, CDR1 is LNHDA and CDR2 is SQIVND (reference sequence). Here the CDR3 reads CASSIRRQGGQPQHF. Here the CDR3 DNA reads TGTGCCAGTAGTATACGGCGGCAGGGAGGTCAGCCCCAGCATTTT.

V and J are TRBV2 and TRBJ1-1, with TRBD1 matching 7 bases. The V and J ends lost 11 bases and 6 bases, in that order; junction bases with no gene match: 6. Germline loops: CDR1 SNHLY, CDR2 FYNNEI. CDR3 length equals 11 residues. CDR3 region: CAARQGPEAFF. The CDR3 coding sequence is TGTGCCGCACGACAGGGACCTGAAGCTTTCTTT. The complete variable domain, with remaining parts taken from reference TRBV2 and TRBJ1-1, reads EPEVTQTPSHQVTQMGQEVILRCVPISNHLYFYWYRQILGQKVEFLVSFYNNEISEKSEIFDDQFSVERPDGSNFTLKIRSTKLEDSAMYFCAARQGPEAFFGQGTRLTVV.

This chain joins TRBV9 and TRBJ1-5; D perhaps matches TRBD1 (5 bases). Germline V CDR1 and CDR2: SGDLS, YYNGEE. V lost 4 bases, J lost 2 bases, and 16 bases lay in between. This CDR3 has 16 residues. The CDR3 DNA follows: TGTGCCAGCAGCTCAGGGCCCAGTGAGGGCAATCAGCCCCAGCATTTT. As protein: CASSSGPSEGNQPQHF.

The J gene is TRBJ1-1, the V gene TRBV5-1; D uncertain. V shed 5 bases and J shed 2 bases, with 10 bases lying between them. The length of the CDR3 is 13 residues. From germline, CDR1 is SGHRS and CDR2 YFSETQ. CDR3 protein: CASSWAVNTEAFF. The CDR3 coding sequence is TGCGCCAGCAGTTGGGCAGTCAACACTGAAGCTTTCTTT.

The V gene is TRBV2, the J gene TRBJ2-5; the D is unclear. V lost 4 bases, J lost 5 bases, and 11 bases lay in between. The CDR3 spans 13 residues. Germline V CDR1 and CDR2: SNHLY, FYNNEI. Written as DNA, the CDR3 is TGTGCCAGCAGTGGAACTTTGGGGGAGACCCAGTACTTC. It encodes CASSGTLGETQYF.

The V and J genes are TRBV7-9 and TRBJ1-2, with 10 positions matching TRBD1. Germline V gene sequence: CDR1 SEHNR, CDR2 FQNEAQ (reference sequence). This CDR3 is 16 amino acids long. V dropped 5 bases and J dropped 2; count of bases not matched to a gene: 8. CDR3 coding DNA: TGTGCCAGCAGCCAGAGAGCGGGACAGGGGAACTATGGCTACACCTTC. Translation: CASSQRAGQGNYGYTF.

The chain combines TRBV5-1 with TRBJ1-6; TRBD1 might be the D (5 bases). Trimming pared 6 bases from V and 7 bases from J, leaving 26 bases between. Germline values: CDR1 SGHRS, CDR2 YFSETQ. This CDR3 has 18 residues. The CDR3 DNA reads TGCGCCAGCACCCTCGGGGACCGGGCCGTAGGCCCCAATTCACCCCTCCACTTT. Translation gives CASTLGDRAVGPNSPLHF.

The gene calls are TRBV6-1 and TRBJ1-1; no firm D call. In germline, CDR1 is MNHNS, CDR2 SASEGT. Between the trimmed V and J ends, which lost 6 bases and 2 bases, there was a span of 13 bases. The CDR3 has 14 amino acids. CDR3 sequence reads: CASSVEVGNTEAFF. DNA for the CDR3: TGTGCCAGCAGCGTCGAGGTGGGAAACACTGAAGCTTTCTTT.

The chain combines TRBV6-5 with TRBJ2-3, with D possibly being TRBD1 or TRBD2 (6 bases each). The V gene lost 6 bases and the J gene lost 5 bases, with 18 bases spanning the gap. Germline V CDR1 and CDR2: MNHEY, SVGAGI. The CDR3 contains 15 residues. The CDR3 DNA is TGTGCCAGCAGCGACTCTTACGGGGGCTTAGATACGCAGTATTTT. Protein sequence: CASSDSYGGLDTQYF.

The V gene is TRBV4-2, the J gene TRBJ1-2; D not certain. The CDR3 length is 14 residues. V was clipped by 0 bases and J by 0 bases, with 5 bases between them. Germline V gene lookup returns CDR1 LGHNA and CDR2 YNFKEQ. The CDR3 nucleotides are TGTGCCAGCAGCCAAGACCGAGCTAACTATGGCTACACCTTC. Protein sequence: CASSQDRANYGYTF.

This chain connects TRBV30 to TRBJ1-1; D remains ambiguous. Germline V gene lookup returns CDR1 GTSNPN and CDR2 SVGIG (reference sequence). The CDR3 is 13 residues long. The V and J ends lost 3 bases and 0 bases respectively, with 8 bases between them. This CDR3 is CAWRKELNTEAFF. The CDR3 DNA follows: TGTGCCTGGAGAAAGGAGTTGAACACTGAAGCTTTCTTT.

V is TRBV27 and J is TRBJ1-1; TRBD1 is a possible D gene (5 bases). The CDR3 covers 15 residues. In germline, CDR1 is MNHEY, CDR2 SMNVEV (reference sequence). The V end was cut by 6 bases, the J end by 1 base, with 15 bases between. CDR3 bases: TGTGCCAGCAGGGCTATAACCGGGGCGAACACTGAAGCTTTCTTT. It codes for CASRAITGANTEAFF.

The rearrangement uses TRBV7-2 and TRBJ1-5; D unresolved. CDR3 size: 16 residues. CDR1 is SGHTA and CDR2 is FQGNSA in the germline V gene. Trimming pared 1 base from V and 1 base from J, leaving 11 bases between. CDR3 DNA: TGTGCCAGCAGCTTAGATCGAGGTCGGAGCAATCAGCCCCAGCATTTT. This translates into CASSLDRGRSNQPQHF. Full variable domain (rest looked up from reference TRBV7-2 and TRBJ1-5): GAGVSQSPSNKVTEKGKDVELRCDPISGHTALYWYRQSLGQGLEFLIYFQGNSAPDKSGLPSDRFSAERTGGSVSTLTIQRTQQEDSAVYLCASSLDRGRSNQPQHFGDGTRLSIL.

The V call is TRBV7-6, the J call TRBJ2-7, with TRBD1 identical over 8 bases. V gave up 5 bases and J gave up 5 bases; unmatched junction bases: 2. CDR3 length: 12 residues. CDR1 is SGHVS and CDR2 is FNYEAQ in the germline V gene. This chain's CDR3 is CASSPTGDEQYF. In DNA form, the CDR3 reads TGTGCCAGCAGCCCGACAGGGGACGAGCAGTACTTC.

The V call is TRBV7-6, the J call TRBJ1-1; tentatively, D is TRBD1 (6 bases). Germline V gene data show CDR1 as SGHVS and CDR2 as FNYEAQ. Trimming left V 5 bases short and J 0 bases short, with 13 bases between. The CDR3 has 15 amino acids. CDR3 region: CASSRRAGVNTEAFF. The CDR3 DNA sequence: TGTGCCAGCAGCAGGAGAGCAGGGGTGAACACTGAAGCTTTCTTT.

The V call is TRBV30, the J call TRBJ1-6; the match to TRBD1 covers 12 bases. Germline-derived CDR1 and CDR2 are GTSNPN and SVGIG (reference sequence). Unmatched junction bases numbered 14, after V lost 3 bases and J lost 5 bases. This CDR3 comprises 19 residues. The DNA for the CDR3 is TGTGCCTGGAGCCGAATGTCGGGACAGGGGGCACAGAATAATTCACCCCTCCACTTT. Translation: CAWSRMSGQGAQNNSPLHF.